The 5 T cell receptor beta chains below come from one sample, sequenced in a study of T cell changes during pregnancy in multiple sclerosis. Some clones are missing from TCRdb's copy, which holds only in-frame ones; the method was immunoSEQ multiplex PCR. The sample carries about 38,000 clones, 80% to 95% recorded once. The material sequenced was CD8+ T cells from peripheral blood mononuclear cells, taken in the third trimester of pregnancy. The source is a female donor with multiple sclerosis, enrolled in a pregnancy study.

The chain employs TRBV30 and TRBJ2-7; the match to TRBD1 covers 9 bases. V lost 6 bases and J lost 5; bases outside the gene matches: 8. Germline CDR1 GTSNPN, CDR2 SVGIG (reference sequence). CDR3 size: 13 residues. The CDR3, as DNA: TGTGCCTGCTCCGGGACAGGGACGAACGAGCAGTACTTC. This sequence encodes CACSGTGTNEQYF.

V and J are TRBV27 and TRBJ2-5, with 7 bases identical to TRBD2. Germline trimming cut 6 bases from V and 4 bases from J; bases unmatched to any gene: 8. Germline assignment: CDR1 MNHEY and CDR2 SMNVEV (reference sequence). The CDR3 spans 14 residues. In DNA, the CDR3 is TGTGCCAGCAGAAAAAGCGGGGTTCGAGAGACCCAGTACTTC. Translating gives CASRKSGVRETQYF.

The chain links TRBV19 to TRBJ2-3; perhaps TRBD1 as D (5 bases). V shed 1 base and J shed 6 bases, with 5 bases lying between them. CDR1 and CDR2 from the germline V gene are LNHDA and SQIVND (reference sequence). This CDR3 is 12 amino acids long. The CDR3 DNA reads TGTGCCAGTAGTATAGGACAGGATACGCAGTATTTT. It codes for CASSIGQDTQYF.

V is TRBV9 and J is TRBJ2-7; possibly TRBD2 for D (5 bases). The ends were cut back, 0 bases at V and 3 bases at J, with 13 bases in the middle. The CDR3 sequence is 15 residues long. CDR1 SGDLS and CDR2 YYNGEE come from the germline V gene. CDR3 in DNA: TGTGCCAGCAGCGTAGTCCCTGGAGGCGGCTACGAGCAGTACTTC. The encoded protein is CASSVVPGGGYEQYF. The whole variable domain, filled in from reference TRBV9 and TRBJ2-7, reads DSGVTQTPKHLITATGQRVTLRCSPRSGDLSVYWYQQSLDQGLQFLIQYYNGEERAKGNILERFSAQQFPDLHSELNLSSLELGDSALYFCASSVVPGGGYEQYFGPGTRLTVT.

This clone has only one observation. The chain employs TRBV28 and TRBJ2-7; a possible D gene is TRBD1 (5 bases). V was shortened by 6 bases and J by 0 bases, with 6 bases between the two germline ends. The CDR3 is 12 amino acids. Germline assignment: CDR1 MDHEN and CDR2 SYDVKM. CDR3 amino acids: CASRTDSYEQYF. DNA of the CDR3: TGTGCCAGCAGGACAGACTCCTACGAGCAGTACTTC. Full variable domain (missing parts from reference TRBV28 and TRBJ2-7): DVKVTQSSRYLVKRTGEKVFLECVQDMDHENMFWYRQDPGLGLRLIYFSYDVKMKEKGDIPEGYSVSREKKERFSLILESASTNQTSMYLCASRTDSYEQYFGPGTRLTVT.